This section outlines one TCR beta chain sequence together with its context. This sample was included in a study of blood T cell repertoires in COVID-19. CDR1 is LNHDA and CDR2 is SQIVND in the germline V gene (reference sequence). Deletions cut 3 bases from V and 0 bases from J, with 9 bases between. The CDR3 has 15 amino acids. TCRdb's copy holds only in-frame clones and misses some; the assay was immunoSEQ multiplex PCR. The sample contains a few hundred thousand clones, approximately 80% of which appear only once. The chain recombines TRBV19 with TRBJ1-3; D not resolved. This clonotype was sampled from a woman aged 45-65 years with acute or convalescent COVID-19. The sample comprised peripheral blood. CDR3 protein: CASSMRVRSGNTIYF. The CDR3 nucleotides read TGTGCCAGTAGTATGAGGGTTCGCTCTGGAAACACCATATATTTT.